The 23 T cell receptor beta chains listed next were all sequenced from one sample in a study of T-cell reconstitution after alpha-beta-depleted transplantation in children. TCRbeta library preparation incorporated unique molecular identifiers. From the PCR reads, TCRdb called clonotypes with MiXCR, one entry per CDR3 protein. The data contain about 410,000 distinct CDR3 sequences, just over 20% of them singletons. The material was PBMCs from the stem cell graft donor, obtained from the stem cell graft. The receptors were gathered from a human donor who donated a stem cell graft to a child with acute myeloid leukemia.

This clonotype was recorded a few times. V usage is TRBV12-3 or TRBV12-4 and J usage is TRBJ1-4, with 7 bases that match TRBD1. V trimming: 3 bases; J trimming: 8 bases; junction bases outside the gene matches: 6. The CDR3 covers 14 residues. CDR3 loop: CASSLRGREEKLFF. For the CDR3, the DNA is TGTGCCAGCAGTTTGAGGGGGCGGGAGGAAAAACTGTTTTTT.

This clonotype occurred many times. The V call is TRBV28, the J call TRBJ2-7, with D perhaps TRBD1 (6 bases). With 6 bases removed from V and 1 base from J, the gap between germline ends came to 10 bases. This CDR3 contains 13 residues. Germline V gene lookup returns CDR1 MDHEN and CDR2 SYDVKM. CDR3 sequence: CASSDRRSYEQYF. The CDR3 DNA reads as TGTGCCAGCAGCGACAGGAGATCCTACGAGCAGTACTTC.

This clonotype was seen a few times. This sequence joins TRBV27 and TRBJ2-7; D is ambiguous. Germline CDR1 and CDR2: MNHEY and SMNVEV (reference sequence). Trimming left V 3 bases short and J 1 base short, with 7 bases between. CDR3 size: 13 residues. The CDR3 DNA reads TGTGCCAGCAGTTTCTCTATGTCCTACGAGCAGTACTTC. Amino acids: CASSFSMSYEQYF.

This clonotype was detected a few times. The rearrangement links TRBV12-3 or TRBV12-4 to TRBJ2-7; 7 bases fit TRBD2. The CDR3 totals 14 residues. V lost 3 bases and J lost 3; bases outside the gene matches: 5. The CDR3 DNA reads TGTGCCAGCAGTTTCGGCGGGAGAAACTACGAGCAGTACTTC. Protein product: CASSFGGRNYEQYF.

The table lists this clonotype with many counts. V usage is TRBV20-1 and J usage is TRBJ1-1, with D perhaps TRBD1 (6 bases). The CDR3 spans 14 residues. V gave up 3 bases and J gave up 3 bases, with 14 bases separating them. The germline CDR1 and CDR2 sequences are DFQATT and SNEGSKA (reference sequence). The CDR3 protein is CSARAQGLHTEAFF. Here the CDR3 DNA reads TGCAGTGCTAGGGCGCAGGGGTTGCACACTGAAGCTTTCTTT.

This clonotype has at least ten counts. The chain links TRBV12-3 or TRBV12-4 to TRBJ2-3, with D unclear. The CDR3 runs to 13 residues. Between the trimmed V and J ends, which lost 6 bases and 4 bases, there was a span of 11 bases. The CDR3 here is CASRRNPADTQYF. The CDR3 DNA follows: TGTGCCAGCAGACGTAACCCGGCAGATACGCAGTATTTT.

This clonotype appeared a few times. CDR3 sequence (DNA): TGCAGCGGGGGAGGAGGAAGGTTGGGGGAGCAGTACTTC. Amino acids: CSGGGGRLGEQYF. The chain recombines TRBV29-1 with TRBJ2-7, with TRBD2 as a possible D gene (6 bases). Germline V gene lookup returns CDR1 SQVTM and CDR2 ANQGSEA. This CDR3 region has 13 residues. V lost 7 bases and J 7 bases, leaving 20 bases between the germline ends.

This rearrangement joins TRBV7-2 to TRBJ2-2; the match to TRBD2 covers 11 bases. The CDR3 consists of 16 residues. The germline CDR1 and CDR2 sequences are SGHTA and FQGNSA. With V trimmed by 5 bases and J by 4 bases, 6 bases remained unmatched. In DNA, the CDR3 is TGTGCCAGCAGCCCTCCTAGCGGGAGGAGCACCGGGGAGCTGTTTTTT. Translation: CASSPPSGRSTGELFF.

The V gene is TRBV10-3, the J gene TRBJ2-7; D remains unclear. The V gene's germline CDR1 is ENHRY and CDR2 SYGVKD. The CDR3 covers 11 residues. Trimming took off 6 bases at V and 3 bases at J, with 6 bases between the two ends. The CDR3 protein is CAISRNYEQYF. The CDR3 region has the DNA TGTGCCATCAGCCGAAACTACGAGCAGTACTTC.

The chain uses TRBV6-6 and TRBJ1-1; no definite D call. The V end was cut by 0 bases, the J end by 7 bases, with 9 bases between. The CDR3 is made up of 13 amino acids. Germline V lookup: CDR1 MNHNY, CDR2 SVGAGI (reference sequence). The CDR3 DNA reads TGTGCCAGCAGTTACTCGATAACAGTTGAAGCTTTCTTT. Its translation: CASSYSITVEAFF.

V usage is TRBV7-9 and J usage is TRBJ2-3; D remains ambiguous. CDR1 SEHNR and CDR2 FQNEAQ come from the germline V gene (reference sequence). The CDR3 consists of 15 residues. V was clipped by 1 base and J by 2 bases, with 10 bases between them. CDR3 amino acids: CASSLEDKNTDTQYF. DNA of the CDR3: TGTGCCAGCAGCTTAGAAGACAAGAACACAGATACGCAGTATTTT.

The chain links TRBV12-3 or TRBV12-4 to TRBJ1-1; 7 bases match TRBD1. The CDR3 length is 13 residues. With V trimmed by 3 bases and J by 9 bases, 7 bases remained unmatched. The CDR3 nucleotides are TGTGCCAGCAGTTTTGAACAGGGGCGTCAAGCTTTCTTT. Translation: CASSFEQGRQAFF.

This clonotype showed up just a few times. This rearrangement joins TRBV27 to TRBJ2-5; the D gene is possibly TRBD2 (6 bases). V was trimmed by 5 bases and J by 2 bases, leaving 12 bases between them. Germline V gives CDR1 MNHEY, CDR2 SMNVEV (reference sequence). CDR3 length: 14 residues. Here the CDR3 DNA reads TGTGCCAGCAGTCCCTCGGGGGAGCAAGAGACCCAGTACTTC. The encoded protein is CASSPSGEQETQYF.

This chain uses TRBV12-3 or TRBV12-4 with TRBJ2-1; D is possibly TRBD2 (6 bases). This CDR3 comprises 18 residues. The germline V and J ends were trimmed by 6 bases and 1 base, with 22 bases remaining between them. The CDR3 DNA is TGTGCCAGCAGAACCCTAGGAGGGAGTGGGGGTTCCTACAATGAGCAGTTCTTC. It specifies CASRTLGGSGGSYNEQFF.

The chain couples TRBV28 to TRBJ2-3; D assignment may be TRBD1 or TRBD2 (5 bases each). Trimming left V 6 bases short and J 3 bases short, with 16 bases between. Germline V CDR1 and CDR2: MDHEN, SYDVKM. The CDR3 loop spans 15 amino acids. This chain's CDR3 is CASSKGSGPTDTQYF. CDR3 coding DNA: TGTGCCAGCAGCAAGGGGAGCGGCCCTACAGATACGCAGTATTTT.

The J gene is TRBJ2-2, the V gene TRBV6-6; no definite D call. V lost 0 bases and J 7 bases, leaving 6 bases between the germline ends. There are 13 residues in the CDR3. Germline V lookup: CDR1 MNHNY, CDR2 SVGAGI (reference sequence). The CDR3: CASSYSISGELFF. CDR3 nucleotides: TGTGCCAGCAGTTACTCGATTAGCGGGGAGCTGTTTTTT.

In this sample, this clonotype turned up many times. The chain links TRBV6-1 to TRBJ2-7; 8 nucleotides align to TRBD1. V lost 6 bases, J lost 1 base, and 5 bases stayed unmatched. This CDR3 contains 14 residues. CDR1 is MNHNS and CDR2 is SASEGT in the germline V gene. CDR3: CASRTGQGSYEQYF. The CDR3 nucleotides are TGTGCCAGCAGGACAGGACAGGGTTCCTACGAGCAGTACTTC.

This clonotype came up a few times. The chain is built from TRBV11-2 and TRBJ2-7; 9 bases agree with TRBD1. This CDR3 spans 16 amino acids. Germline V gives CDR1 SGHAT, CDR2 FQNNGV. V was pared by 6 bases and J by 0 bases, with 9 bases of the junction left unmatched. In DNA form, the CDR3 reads TGTGCCAGCAGTGATCCGGGACAGGGAAGCTCCTACGAGCAGTACTTC. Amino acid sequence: CASSDPGQGSSYEQYF.

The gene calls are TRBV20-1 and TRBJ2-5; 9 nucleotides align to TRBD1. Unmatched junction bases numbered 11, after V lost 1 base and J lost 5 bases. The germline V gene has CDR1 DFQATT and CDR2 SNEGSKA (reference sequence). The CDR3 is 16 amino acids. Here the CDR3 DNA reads TGCAGTGCTAGAGTGAGGACAGGGGCCCCGGGGGAGACCCAGTACTTC. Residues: CSARVRTGAPGETQYF.

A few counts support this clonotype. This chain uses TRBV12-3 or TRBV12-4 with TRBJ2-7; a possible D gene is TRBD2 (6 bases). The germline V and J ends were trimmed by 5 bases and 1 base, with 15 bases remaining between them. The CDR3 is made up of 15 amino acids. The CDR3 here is CASSLGGKISYEQYF. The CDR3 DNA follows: TGTGCCAGCAGTCTGGGCGGGAAAATATCCTACGAGCAGTACTTC.

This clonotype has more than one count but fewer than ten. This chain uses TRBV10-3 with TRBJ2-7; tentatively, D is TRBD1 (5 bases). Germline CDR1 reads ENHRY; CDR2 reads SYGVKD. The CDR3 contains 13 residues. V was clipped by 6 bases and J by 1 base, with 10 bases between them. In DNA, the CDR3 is TGTGCCATCAGGGACACTACGTCCTACGAGCAGTACTTC. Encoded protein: CAIRDTTSYEQYF.

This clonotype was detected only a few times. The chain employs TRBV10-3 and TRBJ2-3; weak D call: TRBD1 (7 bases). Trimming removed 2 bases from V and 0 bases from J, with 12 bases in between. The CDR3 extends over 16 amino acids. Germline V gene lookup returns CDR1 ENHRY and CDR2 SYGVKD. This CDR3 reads CAISERRGASTDTQYF. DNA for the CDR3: TGTGCCATCAGTGAGCGCAGGGGGGCGAGCACAGATACGCAGTATTTT.

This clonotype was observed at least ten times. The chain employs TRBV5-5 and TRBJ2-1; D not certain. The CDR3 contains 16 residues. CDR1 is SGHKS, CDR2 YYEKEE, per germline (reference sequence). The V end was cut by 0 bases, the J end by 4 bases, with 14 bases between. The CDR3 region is CASSLVGGSGYNEQFF. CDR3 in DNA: TGTGCCAGCAGCTTGGTAGGCGGCTCTGGGTACAATGAGCAGTTCTTC.